This section outlines one TCR beta chain sequence together with its context. Profiling relied on immunoSEQ multiplex PCR, and the TCRdb table lists in-frame clones only, not all of them. The sample yields approximately 330,000 clones, 65% to 90% seen once. The data derive from a study of blood T cell repertoires in COVID-19. This CDR3 contains 15 residues. V dropped 4 bases and J dropped 7; count of bases not matched to a gene: 8. The germline CDR1 and CDR2 sequences are SGDLS and YYNGEE. The rearrangement links TRBV9 to TRBJ2-2; 9 bases are shared with TRBD1. Sequenced: PBMCs or T cells enriched from blood (not recorded which). This clonotype originated in a woman in her 40s with acute COVID-19. The CDR3 DNA reads TGTGCCAGCAGCCTCCGGGACAGGGAGGTCGGGGAGCTGTTTTTT. Amino acids: CASSLRDREVGELFF.